This T cell receptor beta chain was recovered during a study of vaccination and CD4 T cells after COVID-19. For the study at large: Each person enrolled got two BNT162b2 or mRNA-1273 vaccine doses. Controls had a CEFX pool, an HIV-1 Nef pool, or no peptide added.

This clonotype was seen once. Its antigen is unidentified. Trimming cost V 8 bases and J 5 bases; bases outside gene matches: 5. Germline assignment: CDR1 ENHRY and CDR2 SYGVKD. The CDR3 is made up of 14 amino acids. Researchers used the Oncomine TCR Beta short-read assay to sequence DNA from cultured CD4+ T cells. TCRdb fed the PCR reads into MiXCR, producing one record per CDR3 protein. Here the sample spans around 10,000 distinct CDR3 sequences, roughly 54% being singletons. Regarding treatment: approximately nine-day PBMC culture with coronavirus spike peptide pools or control peptides (ViraFEST assay). T cells were expanded with peptide pools, and expanded clonotypes were identified by TCR sequencing. PBMCs, plated at some 1.8 million per well, were grown in the presence of roughly 9.2 IU/ml IL-2 and around 10 ug/ml peptide pools.

The chain has TRBV10-3 and TRBJ2-2; 10 bases are shared with TRBD2. The sequenced material came from CD4+ T cells from blood, cultured in vitro. This clonotype was sampled from a human donor who had recovered from COVID-19. The CDR3 loop reads CAIGGTSVTGELFF. The CDR3 region has the DNA TGTGCCATCGGGGGGACTAGCGTTACCGGGGAGCTGTTTTTT.